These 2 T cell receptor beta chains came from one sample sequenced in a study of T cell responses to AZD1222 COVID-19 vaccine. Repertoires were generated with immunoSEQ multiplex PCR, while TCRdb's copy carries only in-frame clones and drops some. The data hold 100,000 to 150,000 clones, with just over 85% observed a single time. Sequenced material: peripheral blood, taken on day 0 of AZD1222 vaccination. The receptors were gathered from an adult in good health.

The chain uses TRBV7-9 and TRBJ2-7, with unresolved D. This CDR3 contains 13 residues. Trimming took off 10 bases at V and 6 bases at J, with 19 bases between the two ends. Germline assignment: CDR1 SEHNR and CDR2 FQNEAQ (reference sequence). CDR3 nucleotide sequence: TGTGCCACGACCCAAGGCTCGGTCTCCGAGCAGTACTTC. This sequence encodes CATTQGSVSEQYF.

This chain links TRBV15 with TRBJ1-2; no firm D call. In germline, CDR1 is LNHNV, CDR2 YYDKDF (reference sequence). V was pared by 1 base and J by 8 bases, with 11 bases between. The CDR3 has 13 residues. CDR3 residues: CATSRALDGGYTF. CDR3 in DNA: TGTGCCACCAGCAGAGCCCTGGATGGCGGCTACACCTTC.